The present TCR beta chain was sequenced within a study of cytomegalovirus exposure and HLA in healthy donors (TCRdb year 2017). For context, the study as a whole: According to an earlier analysis of several hundred of the donors, about 170 million T cells yielded over 90 million unique TCR beta sequences and about 280 Gb of sequence data. An early release covering about 600 HLA-typed donors comprised roughly 300 gigabases of sequencing data and 65 million to 100 million unique TCR sequences. Of the roughly 390 genotyped donors, 65% to 90% fell in the genetic ancestry cluster associated with self-reported Caucasian donors. The study aimed to test whether cataloging public T cell receptors could reveal signatures of past pathogen exposure. The T cell repertoires of 700 or so subjects were profiled by immunosequencing and related to cytomegalovirus serostatus. Besides the first cohort of hundreds of subjects, a separate validation cohort made up of 120 different subjects was used. To predict cytomegalovirus infection status, the study combined high-throughput TCR immunosequencing, statistical association of individual TCRs with disease status, and machine learning. To study patterns of TCR occurrence, a later analysis re-analyzed previously published TCR beta repertoires from under 750 donors and added high-resolution HLA genotyping. Rather than drawing on any new phenotypic data, the later analysis identified candidate immune exposures from TCR beta sequences and the way those sequences occurred across donors. An earlier analysis of about 600 of the donors used high-throughput TCR beta sequencing to judge whether each TCR beta V gene segment behaved as functional or pseudogenic. Donor age, sex, ethnicity and CMV serostatus were compiled together with the repertoire data. A later genetic analysis took genome-wide SNP genotypes for about three fifths of the 666 donors and used that subset as a discovery cohort. All discovery cohort repertoires had been generated using a single sequencing platform. HLA typing covered class I and class II loci at four-digit resolution. Typing coverage varied by locus: 629-630 donors for A, B, C, DRB1 and DQB1; roughly 500 for DQA1; over 600 for DPA1; approximately 470 for DPB1. Roughly five DR-DQ haplotypes were treated as single units for association and clustering because of strong linkage in the cohort. Among 398 genotyped donors of the cohort, an average of approximately 240,000 unique TCR beta nucleotide sequences were sequenced per donor, 15% to 20% of them non-productive. What the research found in general, with its limitations: In both the original and validation cohorts, the classifier was reported to diagnose cytomegalovirus status with high specificity and sensitivity. A further reported finding was that TCR beta sequences accurately predicted the HLA-A and HLA-B alleles for most subjects in the first cohort. In a later genetic analysis, fewer N-insertions in productive TCRs were reported among donors in an Asian-associated ancestry cluster than the roughly 700-donor mean. An earlier analysis of around 540 of the donors showed that most TCR beta V segments appeared in productive rearrangements either about 90% or about 30% of the time, which broadly matched IMGT annotations. In a later analysis, the rate of TCR association differed among HLA loci, with DRB1 alleles having the most associated TCRs and HLA-C alleles having the fewest. A later analysis reported that several top co-occurrence clusters appeared linked to parvovirus B19, influenza, CMV and Epstein-Barr virus. Because the 87-base-pair reads could not distinguish some IMGT-functional V segments, including TRBV6-2 and TRBV6-3, those segments were excluded. A later genetic analysis associated a missense DCLRE1C variant with V-gene and J-gene trimming of TCR beta chains, and an independent cohort replicated the association. Presence/absence analyses assumed roughly uniform sequencing depth across donors, an assumption that may not hold. Because some donors lacked HLA typing at each locus, the association tests relied only on the typed subset. Roughly 15 rarely observed V segments, including chromosome 9 orphons, were excluded from the earlier analysis of 550 to 700 of the donors because counts were too low. The cohort was sequenced for TCR beta chains only, and without alpha or paired-chain data the features that could be detected were limited. In vitro tests confirmed that three of the cytomegalovirus-associated TCR beta chains recognize cytomegalovirus antigens. CMV serostatus was the only immune exposure information available for the cohort. A later analysis associated approximately 17,000 TCR beta sequences with specific HLA alleles at a false discovery rate of 0.05. Compared with equally common non-associated chains, HLA-associated TCR beta chains in a later analysis were more clonally expanded and had lower generation probabilities. In the study, around 160 TCR beta chains were listed as associated with cytomegalovirus. Across donors, most TCR sequences were observed very rarely, whereas some public TCRs were present in many individuals. Assigning TCR associations to individual alleles was difficult when HLA alleles, especially DR and DQ, strongly co-occurred. Linkage disequilibrium might explain the correlated functional status among segregating V segments, but an unknown experimental factor could not be excluded. Most CMV-associated TCR beta chains appeared to be HLA-restricted in a later analysis, and the HLA associations seemed to be driven largely by CMV exposure. According to the authors, the approach could potentially be generalized to other disease states and immunological phenotypes. A cluster of highly shared sequence variants was judged likely to be a technical artifact of the sequencing pipeline.

For this clone: Its antigen has not been determined. The record has no base qualities; no much larger clone is one base away.

The germline V gene supplies CDR1 SGHTA and CDR2 FQGNSA. The CDR3 goes from the cysteine to the phenylalanine over 14 residues. The entry retains the CDR3 DNA only, 42 bases that are in frame from base 1. Trimming leaves V shorter by 3 bases and J shorter by 2 bases, with the junction holding 3 bases beyond the gene matches. The cohort comprised some 730 healthy bone marrow donors. At the time of sampling, all cohort members were nominally healthy, though unrecorded immune exposures were likely present. The donor tested CMV seronegative and was one of the 352 seronegative cohort members. A peripheral blood sample was collected from each donor, and TCR beta sequencing was performed on peripheral blood mononuclear cells. The Qiagen DNeasy Blood Extraction Kit was used to extract genomic DNA from the blood cell samples. The library was obtained by the immunoSEQ multiplex PCR assay. For the multiplex PCR, a mixture combining 60 forward primers for TCR Vbeta segments and 13 reverse primers for TCR Jbeta segments was used. Amplification of the CDR3 region of rearranged TCR beta genes was performed with a multiplex PCR assay on genomic DNA. Amplified TCR beta libraries were sequenced as 87-base-pair reads on the Illumina HiSeq System. Under the source paper's analysis protocol: Across the 700 or so repertoires, a later analysis counted roughly 77 million unique TCR beta chains, approximately 10 million of which were shared by at least two donors. Raw reads were error-corrected and collapsed into unique sequences with a nearest-neighbor algorithm that merged closely related sequences to remove PCR and sequencing errors. CDR3 sequences were aligned to IMGT reference sequences to assign V, D and J gene segments. For a sequence to be retained, a match of at least six nucleotides was required to both a V gene segment and a J gene segment. Rearrangements were called productive when the CDR3 lacked stop codons and stayed in frame with V and J; all others were non-productive. CDR3 was defined by IMGT convention, running from the second conserved V-encoded cysteine to the conserved J-encoded phenylalanine. The earlier analysis of about 570 of the donors excluded any sequence lacking an unambiguous match to a single V gene segment. An earlier analysis of a few hundred of the donors classified V segments as functional when productive rearrangements were above 56.7% and as segregating when the standard deviation between donors was above 5%. A statistical classification framework was built for diagnosing cytomegalovirus status from the catalog of TCR beta chain sequences. V and J gene assignment, in a later analysis, came from comparing TCR nucleotide sequences with IMGT/GENE-DB human TR gene sequences. A later analysis assigned CDR3 sequences and most-parsimonious VDJ recombination scenarios with the TCRdist pipeline. A later analysis defined each TCR beta chain by its CDR3 amino acid sequence plus V-gene family, and excluded reads lacking a unique V-gene family. A later analysis removed 592 highly shared, low-generation-probability nucleotide sequences to deal with suspected cross-contamination and a sequencing artifact. In a later analysis, a clonal expansion index for each public chain was calculated from normalized within-repertoire ranks of inferred template counts. A later analysis computed generation probabilities with a VDJ recombination model fitted to out-of-frame rearrangements, and checked the results against IGoR. In a later analysis, TCR-TCR, TCR-HLA and TCR-CMV co-occurrence was scored with hypergeometric tests, and a repertoire-size bias correction was applied to TCR pairs. A later analysis estimated false discovery rates by permuting HLA or CMV assignments 20 times. In a later analysis, co-occurring TCRs were grouped using DBSCAN, with TCRdist sequence similarity added in when clustering inside HLA-allele-positive subsets. Co-occurrence clustering excluded repertoires with fewer than 30,000 or more than 120,000 public chains, plus five with anomalous nucleotide sharing. The source is immuneACCESS, and TCRdb retained only in-frame sequences with V and J called. Part of the clones is not carried over; for the studies checked, unresolved V genes explain less than half of this, and the remainder is unexplained. Clonal size and the V and J genes are those of that table, whereas D and trimming came from the DNA. This sample gives about 130,000 clones in total; 80% of them show up just once. Jointly, the top ten make up 1% of the sample.

Recombination linked TRBV7-2 to TRBJ2-5; a stretch of 7 junction bases matches TRBD2. The sample comprised PBMCs. The sequence came from a man between 35 and 55 years old in good health and CMV-seronegative. The nucleotides are TGTGCCAGCAGCTTTAACGGGGGGCAAGAGACCCAGTACTTC. It is translated as CASSFNGGQETQYF.